Listed below are T cell receptor beta chains from one sample, sequenced in a study of shared clonotypes between healthy human individuals. The protocol was immunoSEQ multiplex PCR, while the TCRdb copy is restricted to in-frame clones and leaves out a portion. This table has approximately 2.4 million clones, approximately 96% appearing once. Material: naive CD4+ T cells sorted from blood. Every receptor here comes from a man between 18 and 29 years old in good health. CDR3s include the opening cysteine and the closing phenylalanine or tryptophan. A D gene is named only where the DNA matches it firmly. Size tells how often a clone was seen (once, few, many) or the class of an expanded clone, and some rows leave it out.

d_gene	len	j_gene	abundance	v_gene	CDR3nt	CDR3aa
TRBD2	14	TRBJ2-7	once	TRBV9	TGTGCCAGCAGCGTCTTAGCGGGGACCTCCGAGCAGTACTTC	CASSVLAGTSEQYF
.	16	TRBJ1-6	once	TRBV18	TGTGCCAGCTCACCCGCTATAGGTTTGGATAATTCACCCCTCCACTTT	CASSPAIGLDNSPLHF
.	15	TRBJ2-5	.	TRBV5-1	TGCGCCAGCAGCGCGACTACAGGGCTCGGAGAGACCCAGTACTTC	CASSATTGLGETQYF
.	17	TRBJ2-1	.	TRBV4-3	TGCGCCAGCAGCCAAGACGTCCGATCGAGGGGCTACAATGAGCAGTTCTTC	CASSQDVRSRGYNEQFF
.	15	TRBJ1-1	.	TRBV29-1	TGCAGCGTTGCTGCCGGGACGACTTTCAACACTGAAGCTTTCTTT	CSVAAGTTFNTEAFF
TRBD2	14	TRBJ2-7	.	TRBV5-1	TGCGCCAGCAGCTTGAGAGGGACTAACCACGAGCAGTACTTC	CASSLRGTNHEQYF
.	14	TRBJ1-5	.	TRBV9	TGTGCCAGCAGCCCCGGACAGCTGAATCAGCCCCAGCATTTT	CASSPGQLNQPQHF
.	17	TRBJ1-2	.	TRBV18	TGTGCCAGCTCACCAGGTGGGGGCGGCAGCCGCCTTTCAGGCTACACCTTC	CASSPGGGGSRLSGYTF
TRBD2	16	TRBJ2-7	.	TRBV7-8	TGTGCCAGCAGCCAACGGACTAGCGGGGAGTCCTACGAGCAGTACTTC	CASSQRTSGESYEQYF
.	14	TRBJ1-5	.	TRBV4-3	TGCGCCAGCAGCCAAGGACAGTTCAATCAGCCCCAGCATTTT	CASSQGQFNQPQHF
.	16	TRBJ2-2	.	TRBV10-3	TGTGCCATCAGTCCCACAGGAGCCTCGAACACCGGGGAGCTGTTTTTT	CAISPTGASNTGELFF
.	14	TRBJ2-5	.	TRBV9	TGTGCCAGCAGCGTAGCGGGAGCCCAAGAGACCCAGTACTTC	CASSVAGAQETQYF
.	13	TRBJ1-6	.	TRBV6-1	TGTGCCAGCAGTGAAAGTCCGGATGTTCCCCTCCACTTT	CASSESPDVPLHF
TRBD2	18	TRBJ2-3	once	TRBV4-2	TGTGCCAGCAGCAGGTCGGGGGGGAGCCGCTTAAACACAGATACGCAGTATTTT	CASSRSGGSRLNTDTQYF
TRBD1	13	TRBJ1-6	.	TRBV19	TGTGCCACCTCACAGGGGAATAATTCACCCCTCCACTTT	CATSQGNNSPLHF
.	15	TRBJ2-7	.	TRBV4-1	TGCGCCAGCAGCCAAGACAGGGTTAAATACTACGAGCAGTACTTC	CASSQDRVKYYEQYF
TRBD1	16	TRBJ2-6	.	TRBV15	TGTGCCACCAGCAGGACAGGGTCTTCTGGGGCCAACGTCCTGACTTTC	CATSRTGSSGANVLTF
.	13	TRBJ2-1	.	TRBV29-1	TGCAGCGTTTCTAGAGGTGATTACAATGAGCAGTTCTTC	CSVSRGDYNEQFF
.	15	TRBJ2-2	.	TRBV4-1	TGCGCCAGCAGCTCCAGCACATTAACCACCGGGGAGCTGTTTTTT	CASSSSTLTTGELFF
.	14	TRBJ2-5	.	TRBV5-1	TGCGCCAGCAGCTTCACAGGAACCCAAGAGACCCAGTACTTC	CASSFTGTQETQYF
.	13	TRBJ2-5	.	TRBV5-1	TGCGCCAGCAGCTCGGGACTCCAAGAGACCCAGTACTTC	CASSSGLQETQYF
TRBD1	15	TRBJ1-2	.	TRBV6-5	TGTGCCAGCAGTCCGACAGGGAGGGGTAACTATGGCTACACCTTC	CASSPTGRGNYGYTF
TRBD2	14	TRBJ2-7	once	TRBV7-2	TGTGCCAGCAGCTTAGGACTAGCGGGAGACGAGCAGTACTTC	CASSLGLAGDEQYF
.	15	TRBJ1-4	.	TRBV9	TGTGCCAGCAGCGAACGGGGGGGAACTAATGAAAAACTGTTTTTT	CASSERGGTNEKLFF
.	13	TRBJ1-1	.	TRBV19	TGTGCCAGTAAGGGCAGCTTAAACACTGAAGCTTTCTTT	CASKGSLNTEAFF
TRBD2	14	TRBJ2-1	once	TRBV6-5	TGTGCCAGCGGGAGACTAGCGGGGGCGAATGAGCAGTTCTTC	CASGRLAGANEQFF
TRBD1	14	TRBJ2-7	.	TRBV6-1	TGTGCCAGCTTTAGACAGGGTGGTCGCTACGAGCAGTACTTC	CASFRQGGRYEQYF
.	15	TRBJ2-3	.	TRBV5-1	TGCGCCAGCAGGTCGGAGACGTTGAGCACAGATACGCAGTATTTT	CASRSETLSTDTQYF
.	11	TRBJ2-2	.	TRBV6-6	TGTGCCAGCAGTTATGTCCGCGAGCTGTTTTTT	CASSYVRELFF
.	16	TRBJ1-1	.	TRBV11-2	TGTGCCAGCACCTTAACGGGGCAGAAGATGAACACTGAAGCTTTCTTT	CASTLTGQKMNTEAFF
.	15	TRBJ2-5	.	TRBV6-5	TGTGCCAGCAGTTATTCGCTCTGGTCGGGGGAGACCCAGTACTTC	CASSYSLWSGETQYF
TRBD2	15	TRBJ2-7	.	TRBV27	TGTGCCAGCAGTTTCGGGGCGGGGGGTACCTACGAGCAGTACTTC	CASSFGAGGTYEQYF
TRBD2	19	TRBJ2-3	.	TRBV14	TGTGCCAGCAGCCAAGTTGGTAGCGGGGGCTTCAGGGGGGCAGATACGCAGTATTTT	CASSQVGSGGFRGADTQYF
.	14	TRBJ1-5	.	TRBV5-1	TGCGCCAGCAGCCTCGGGACACCTAATCAGCCCCAGCATTTT	CASSLGTPNQPQHF
TRBD1	15	TRBJ1-5	.	TRBV6-1	TGTGCCAGCAGCGGAACAGGGGGCTGGAATCAGCCCCAGCATTTT	CASSGTGGWNQPQHF
TRBD1	16	TRBJ1-6	.	TRBV4-1	TGCGCCAGCAGCCCATACAGGACAGGGCGAAATTCACCCCTCCACTTT	CASSPYRTGRNSPLHF
.	11	TRBJ2-1	.	TRBV10-3	TGTGCCATCAGGGTCTACAATGAGCAGTTCTTC	CAIRVYNEQFF
.	12	TRBJ1-2	.	TRBV29-1	TGCAGCGTTTCAGGGTTTAACTATGGCTACACCTTC	CSVSGFNYGYTF
.	13	TRBJ2-7	once	TRBV19	TGTGCCAGTAGTATTGTGAGGGGGGACGAGCAGTACTTC	CASSIVRGDEQYF
TRBD2	15	TRBJ2-1	once	TRBV14	TGTGCCAGCAGCACTACTAGCGGGAGTTACAATGAGCAGTTCTTC	CASSTTSGSYNEQFF
TRBD2	16	TRBJ2-5	.	TRBV11-2	TGTGCCAGCAGCCCGCGGACTAGCGGGGCCCAAGAGACCCAGTACTTC	CASSPRTSGAQETQYF
TRBD1	15	TRBJ1-5	.	TRBV4-1	TGCGCCAGCAGCCAACCCGACAGGGACGGGCAGCCCCAGCATTTT	CASSQPDRDGQPQHF
.	13	TRBJ2-2	.	TRBV6-5	TGTGCCAGCAGTTACCACATGACTGGGGAGCTGTTTTTT	CASSYHMTGELFF
.	11	TRBJ1-3	few	TRBV2	TGTGCCAGCAGTCCTTTGGACACCATATATTTT	CASSPLDTIYF
.	15	TRBJ1-5	.	TRBV19	TGTGCCAGTAGTAATCTCGTGGGGACGGCCCAGCCCCAGCATTTT	CASSNLVGTAQPQHF
.	14	TRBJ2-2	once	TRBV11-1	TGTGCCAGCAGCTTAGTCCAGAACACCGGGGAGCTGTTTTTT	CASSLVQNTGELFF
TRBD2	15	TRBJ2-1	.	TRBV7-2	TGTGCCAGCAGCCAAAGCGGGAGCTCCTACAATGAGCAGTTCTTC	CASSQSGSSYNEQFF
TRBD1	16	TRBJ2-5	.	TRBV5-6	TGTGCCAGCAGCGCGCGGGGGACAGGGGGCTTGAAGACCCAGTACTTC	CASSARGTGGLKTQYF
.	16	TRBJ1-2	.	TRBV19	TGTGCCAGTAGTAACGACGGGACGACAGCCGATTATGGCTACACCTTC	CASSNDGTTADYGYTF